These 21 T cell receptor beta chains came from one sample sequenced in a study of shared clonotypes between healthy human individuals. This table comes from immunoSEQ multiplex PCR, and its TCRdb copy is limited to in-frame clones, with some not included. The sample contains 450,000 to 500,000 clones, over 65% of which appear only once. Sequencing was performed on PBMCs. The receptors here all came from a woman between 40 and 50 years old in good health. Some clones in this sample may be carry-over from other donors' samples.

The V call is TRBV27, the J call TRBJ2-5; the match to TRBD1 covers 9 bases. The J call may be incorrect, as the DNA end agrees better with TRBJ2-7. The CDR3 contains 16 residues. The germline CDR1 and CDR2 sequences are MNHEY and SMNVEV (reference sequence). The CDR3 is CASRSLRTGVLYEQYF. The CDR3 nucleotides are TGTGCCAGCAGATCCCTTCGGACAGGGGTACTCTACGAGCAGTACTTC.

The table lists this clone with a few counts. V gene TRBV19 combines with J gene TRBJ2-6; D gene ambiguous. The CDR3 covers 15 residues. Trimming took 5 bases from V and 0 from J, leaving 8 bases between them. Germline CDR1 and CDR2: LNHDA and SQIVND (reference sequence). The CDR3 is CASSSRFSGANVLTF. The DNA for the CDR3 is TGTGCCAGTAGTTCCCGCTTCTCTGGGGCCAACGTCCTGACTTTC.

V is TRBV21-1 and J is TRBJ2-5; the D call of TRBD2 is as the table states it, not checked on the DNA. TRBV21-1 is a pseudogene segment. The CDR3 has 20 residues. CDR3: CASSKVRGGLAEPVQETQYF. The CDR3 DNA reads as TGTGCCAGCAGCAAAGTACGCGGTGGACTAGCGGAACCAGTCCAAGAGACCCAGTACTTC.

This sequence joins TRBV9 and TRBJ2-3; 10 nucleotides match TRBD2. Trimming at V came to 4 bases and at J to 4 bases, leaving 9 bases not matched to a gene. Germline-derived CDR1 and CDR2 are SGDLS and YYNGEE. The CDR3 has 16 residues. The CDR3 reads CASSPRSGRSADTQYF. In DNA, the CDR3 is TGTGCCAGCAGCCCACGTAGCGGGAGGAGCGCAGATACGCAGTATTTT.

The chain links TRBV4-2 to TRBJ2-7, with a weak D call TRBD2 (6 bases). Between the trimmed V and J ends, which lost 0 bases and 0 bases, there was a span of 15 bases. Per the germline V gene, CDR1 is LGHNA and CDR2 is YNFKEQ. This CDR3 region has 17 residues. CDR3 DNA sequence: TGTGCCAGCAGCCAAGAGGGCGGCGGGAAAAACTCCTACGAGCAGTACTTC. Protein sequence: CASSQEGGGKNSYEQYF.

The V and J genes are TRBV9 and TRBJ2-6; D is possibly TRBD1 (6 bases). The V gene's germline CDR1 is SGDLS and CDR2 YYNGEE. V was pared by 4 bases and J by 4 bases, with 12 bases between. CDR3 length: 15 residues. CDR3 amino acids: CASSFRQAGANVLTF. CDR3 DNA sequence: TGTGCCAGCAGCTTCCGACAGGCCGGGGCCAACGTCCTGACTTTC.

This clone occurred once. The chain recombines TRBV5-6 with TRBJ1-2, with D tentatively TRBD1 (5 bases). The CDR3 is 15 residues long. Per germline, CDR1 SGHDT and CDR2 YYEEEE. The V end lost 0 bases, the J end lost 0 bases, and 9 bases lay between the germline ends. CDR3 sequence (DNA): TGTGCCAGCAGCTTGGGACTGGGGGCTAACTATGGCTACACCTTC. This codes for CASSLGLGANYGYTF.

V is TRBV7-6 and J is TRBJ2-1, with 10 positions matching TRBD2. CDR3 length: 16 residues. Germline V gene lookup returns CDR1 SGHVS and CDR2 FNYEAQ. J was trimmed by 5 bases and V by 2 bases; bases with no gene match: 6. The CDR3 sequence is CASSLFSGRAHNEQFF. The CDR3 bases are TGTGCCAGCAGCTTATTCAGCGGGAGGGCCCACAATGAGCAGTTCTTC.

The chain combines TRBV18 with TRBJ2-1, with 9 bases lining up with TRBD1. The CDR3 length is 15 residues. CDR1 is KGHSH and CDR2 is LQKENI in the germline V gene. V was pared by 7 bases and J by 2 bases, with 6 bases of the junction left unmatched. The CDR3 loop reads CASLGRDRAYNEQFF. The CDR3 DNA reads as TGTGCCAGCTTAGGCCGGGACAGGGCCTACAATGAGCAGTTCTTC.

The DNA of the CDR3 is TGTGTCGCGACGACTAGCGCGAACACCGGGGAGCTGTTTTTT. Translating it yields CVATTSANTGELFF. This rearrangement joins TRBV7-2 to TRBJ2-2; 8 positions agree with TRBD2. The CDR3 has 14 residues. Germline loops: CDR1 SGHTA, CDR2 FQGNSA.

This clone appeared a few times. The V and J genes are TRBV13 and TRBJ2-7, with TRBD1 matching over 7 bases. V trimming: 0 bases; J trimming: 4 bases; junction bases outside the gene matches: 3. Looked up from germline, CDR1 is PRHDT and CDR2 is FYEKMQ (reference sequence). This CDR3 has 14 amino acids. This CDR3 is CASSLGDREYEQYF. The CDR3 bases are TGTGCCAGCAGCTTAGGAGACAGGGAGTACGAGCAGTACTTC.

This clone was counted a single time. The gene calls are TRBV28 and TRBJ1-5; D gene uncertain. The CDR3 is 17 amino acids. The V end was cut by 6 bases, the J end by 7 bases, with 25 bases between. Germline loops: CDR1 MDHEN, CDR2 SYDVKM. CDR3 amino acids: CASRDDGPPRERQPQHF. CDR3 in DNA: TGTGCCAGCAGGGATGACGGACCTCCCCGAGAGCGACAGCCCCAGCATTTT.

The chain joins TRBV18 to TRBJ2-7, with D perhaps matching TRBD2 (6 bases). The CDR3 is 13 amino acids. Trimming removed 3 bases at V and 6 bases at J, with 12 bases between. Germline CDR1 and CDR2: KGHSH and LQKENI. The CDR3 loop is CASSPDNGGEQYF. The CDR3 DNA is TGTGCCAGCTCACCCGACAACGGGGGCGAGCAGTACTTC.

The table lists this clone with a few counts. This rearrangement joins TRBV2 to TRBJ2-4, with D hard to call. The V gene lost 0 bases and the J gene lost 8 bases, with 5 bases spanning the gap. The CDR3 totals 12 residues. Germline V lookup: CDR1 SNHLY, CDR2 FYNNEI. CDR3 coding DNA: TGTGCCAGCAGTGAAGCGCGAGACATTCAGTACTTC. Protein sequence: CASSEARDIQYF.

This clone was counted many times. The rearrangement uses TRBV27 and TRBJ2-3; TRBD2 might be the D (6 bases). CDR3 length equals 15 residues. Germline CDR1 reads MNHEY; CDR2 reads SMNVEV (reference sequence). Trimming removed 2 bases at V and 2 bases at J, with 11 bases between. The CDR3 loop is CASSLVSGTTDTQYF. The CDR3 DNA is TGTGCCAGCAGTTTAGTTAGCGGCACCACAGATACGCAGTATTTT.

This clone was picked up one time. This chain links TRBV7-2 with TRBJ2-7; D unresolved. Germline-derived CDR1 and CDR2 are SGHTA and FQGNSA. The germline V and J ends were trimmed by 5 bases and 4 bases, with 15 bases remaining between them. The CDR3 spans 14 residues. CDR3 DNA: TGTGCCAGCAGCCCCGGGCCCTTGGGATACGAGCAGTACTTC. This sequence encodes CASSPGPLGYEQYF. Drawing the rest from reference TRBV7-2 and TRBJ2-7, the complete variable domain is GAGVSQSPSNKVTEKGKDVELRCDPISGHTALYWYRQSLGQGLEFLIYFQGNSAPDKSGLPSDRFSAERTGGSVSTLTIQRTQQEDSAVYLCASSPGPLGYEQYFGPGTRLTVT.

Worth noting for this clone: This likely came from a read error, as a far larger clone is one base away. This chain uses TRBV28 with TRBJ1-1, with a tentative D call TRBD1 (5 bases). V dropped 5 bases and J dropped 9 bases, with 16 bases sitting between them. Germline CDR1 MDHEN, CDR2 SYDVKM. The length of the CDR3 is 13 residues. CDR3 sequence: CASSEAGGVQAFF. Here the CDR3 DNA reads TGTGCCAGCAGTGAGGCAGGAGGGGTTCAAGCTTTCTTT.

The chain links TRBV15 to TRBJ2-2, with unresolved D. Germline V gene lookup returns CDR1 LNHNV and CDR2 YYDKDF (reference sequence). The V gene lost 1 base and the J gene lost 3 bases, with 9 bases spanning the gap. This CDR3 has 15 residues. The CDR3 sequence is CATSRGEADTGELFF. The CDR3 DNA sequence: TGTGCCACCAGCAGAGGGGAAGCAGACACCGGGGAGCTGTTTTTT.

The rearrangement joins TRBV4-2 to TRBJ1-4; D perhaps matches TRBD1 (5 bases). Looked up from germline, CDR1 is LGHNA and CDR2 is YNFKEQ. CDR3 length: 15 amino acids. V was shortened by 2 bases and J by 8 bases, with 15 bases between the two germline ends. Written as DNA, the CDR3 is TGTGCCAGCAGCCAATCGACTGGGGACGTAGAAAAACTGTTTTTT. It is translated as CASSQSTGDVEKLFF.

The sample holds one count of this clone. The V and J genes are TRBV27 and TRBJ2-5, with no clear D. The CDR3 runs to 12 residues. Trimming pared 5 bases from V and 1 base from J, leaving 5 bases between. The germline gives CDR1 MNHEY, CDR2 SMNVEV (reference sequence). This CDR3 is CASSPLQETQYF. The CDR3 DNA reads TGTGCCAGCAGTCCTCTCCAAGAGACCCAGTACTTC.

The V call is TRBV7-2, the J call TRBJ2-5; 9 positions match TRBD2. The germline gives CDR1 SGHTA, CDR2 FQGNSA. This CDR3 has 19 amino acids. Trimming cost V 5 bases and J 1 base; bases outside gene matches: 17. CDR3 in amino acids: CASSPRGASGVGFQETQYF. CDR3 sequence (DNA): TGTGCCAGCAGCCCCCGGGGGGCTAGCGGGGTGGGATTCCAAGAGACCCAGTACTTC.